Following are 27 T cell receptor beta chains from one sample sequenced in a study of OX40 agonist ivuxolimab in advanced cancers. Generated by immunoSEQ multiplex PCR, the TCRdb table keeps only in-frame clones and is missing some. Of around 50,000 clones listed, approximately 92% were seen once; the top ten hold about a tenth. The sequencing used CD4+ or CD8+ T cells sorted from blood, collected in a trial of the OX40 agonist ivuxolimab. Receptors originate from an adult with an advanced solid tumor such as melanoma, head and neck, liver or kidney cancer.

The chain carries TRBV27 and TRBJ1-2; unclear D gene. Trimming stripped 2 bases from V and 2 bases from J, with 6 bases between. Germline assignment: CDR1 MNHEY and CDR2 SMNVEV (reference sequence). The CDR3 totals 13 residues. CDR3 residues: CASSLTGNYGYTF. DNA of the CDR3: TGTGCCAGCAGTTTAACGGGAAACTATGGCTACACCTTC.

A single count supports this clone. The chain recombines TRBV7-9 with TRBJ1-2; 9 nucleotides line up with TRBD1. From germline, CDR1 is SEHNR and CDR2 FQNEAQ (reference sequence). The ends lost 6 bases at V and 4 bases at J; junction bases unmatched: 6. The length of the CDR3 is 14 residues. CDR3 bases: TGTGCCAGCAGTCAGGGGGACAGGGTCTATGGCTACACCTTC. The encoded protein is CASSQGDRVYGYTF.

For the CDR3, the DNA is TGTGCCAGCAGGGTTGACAGGGGCAATGAGCAGTTCTTC. It codes for CASRVDRGNEQFF. The V call is TRBV2, the J call TRBJ2-1, with TRBD1 matching 8 bases. CDR1 is SNHLY, CDR2 FYNNEI, per germline. The CDR3 loop spans 13 amino acids. V was pared by 6 bases and J by 6 bases, with 4 bases of the junction left unmatched.

This rearrangement joins TRBV7-6 to TRBJ2-3, with D perhaps TRBD2 (6 bases). The germline CDR1 and CDR2 sequences are SGHVS and FNYEAQ. Trimming removed 1 base at V and 6 bases at J, with 11 bases between. The CDR3 consists of 14 residues. The CDR3 region has the DNA TGTGCCAGCAGCTTAGGGGACTTTCGGGATACGCAGTATTTT. Protein sequence: CASSLGDFRDTQYF.

The chain uses TRBV6-5 and TRBJ1-2; D ambiguous. V was shortened by 8 bases and J by 4 bases, with 14 bases between the two germline ends. Germline V lookup: CDR1 MNHEY, CDR2 SVGAGI. The CDR3 spans 13 residues. As DNA, the CDR3 is TGTGCCAGCTATATGCCGGGCCGCTATGGCTACACCTTC. It translates to CASYMPGRYGYTF.

This clone was counted a single time. The chain links TRBV28 to TRBJ2-1; 8 bases are a match to TRBD2. This CDR3 has 16 residues. The germline V gene encodes CDR1 MDHEN and CDR2 SYDVKM. After removal of 6 bases from V and 3 bases from J, the junction contained 10 bases not matched to a gene. The CDR3 loop reads CASSPGGAGDYNEQFF. The CDR3 coding sequence is TGTGCCAGCAGCCCCGGGGGGGCGGGAGACTACAATGAGCAGTTCTTC.

The genes are TRBV28 and TRBJ2-2; maybe TRBD1 (6 bases). CDR3 length: 14 residues. The V gene lost 6 bases and the J gene lost 0 bases, with 8 bases spanning the gap. In germline, CDR1 is MDHEN, CDR2 SYDVKM. The CDR3 DNA sequence: TGTGCCAGCAGGGACAGACCGAACACCGGGGAGCTGTTTTTT. Translated, it gives CASRDRPNTGELFF.

V is TRBV7-3 and J is TRBJ2-1, with 10 bases matching TRBD1. The ends lost 4 bases at V and 6 bases at J; junction bases unmatched: 6. The germline V gene encodes CDR1 SGHTA and CDR2 FQGTGA. This CDR3 comprises 15 residues. CDR3 sequence: CASSSRQGAVNEQFF. DNA of the CDR3: TGTGCCAGCAGCTCGCGACAGGGGGCGGTCAATGAGCAGTTCTTC.

A remark on this clone: This CDR3 is also generated by other DNA sequences in the sample. V gene TRBV27 combines with J gene TRBJ2-7; TRBD1 matches 8 bases. The trim removed 3 bases at V and 4 bases at J, leaving 5 bases unmatched. Germline V gene lookup returns CDR1 MNHEY and CDR2 SMNVEV (reference sequence). There are 14 residues in the CDR3. The CDR3 DNA reads as TGTGCCAGCAGTTTCTCAGGGGGCGGGTACGAGCAGTACTTC. Translating gives CASSFSGGGYEQYF.

The rearrangement links TRBV10-3 to TRBJ2-7; D remains ambiguous. The germline V gene has CDR1 ENHRY and CDR2 SYGVKD. This CDR3 contains 14 residues. With 2 bases removed from V and 3 bases from J, the gap between germline ends came to 11 bases. The CDR3 DNA is TGTGCCATCAGTGAGGTCGGGCCAGACTACGAGCAGTACTTC. Translating gives CAISEVGPDYEQYF.

The chain couples TRBV7-2 to TRBJ2-7, with D possibly matching TRBD2 (5 bases). The CDR3 runs 15 residues. V lost 5 bases and J lost 0, with 14 bases in between. CDR1 and CDR2 (germline): SGHTA, FQGNSA. The CDR3 protein is CASSGLLGTSYEQYF. CDR3 sequence (DNA): TGTGCCAGCAGCGGACTGCTTGGCACCTCCTACGAGCAGTACTTC.

The genes are TRBV10-3 and TRBJ2-3, with 7 bases fitting TRBD2. The CDR3 sequence is 15 residues long. Germline CDR1 reads ENHRY; CDR2 reads SYGVKD. Unmatched junction bases numbered 4, after V lost 0 bases and J lost 4 bases. In DNA, the CDR3 is TGTGCCATCAGTGAGTCCGGCGCGGGGGCAGATACGCAGTATTTT. It is translated as CAISESGAGADTQYF.

The chain joins TRBV10-3 to TRBJ2-3; TRBD2 might be the D (5 bases). Germline values: CDR1 ENHRY, CDR2 SYGVKD. This CDR3 has 16 amino acids. Trimming pared 3 bases from V and 0 bases from J, leaving 13 bases between. The CDR3 region is CAISDQADFSTDTQYF. CDR3 bases: TGTGCCATCAGTGACCAAGCGGACTTTAGCACAGATACGCAGTATTTT.

V gene TRBV5-6 combines with J gene TRBJ1-1; TRBD1 aligns across 11 bases. The ends lost 4 bases at V and 3 bases at J; junction bases unmatched: 8. This CDR3 region has 16 residues. Germline CDR1 reads SGHDT; CDR2 reads YYEEEE. For the CDR3, the DNA is TGTGCCAGCAGCAGAGGACAGGGGGCTGTGTACACTGAAGCTTTCTTT. This sequence encodes CASSRGQGAVYTEAFF.

The chain links TRBV7-8 to TRBJ2-5; 13 nucleotides align to TRBD2. The CDR3 has 16 amino acids. Germline CDR1 reads SGHVS; CDR2 reads FQNEAQ. V was pared by 2 bases and J by 4 bases, with 4 bases of the junction left unmatched. CDR3 bases: TGTGCCAGCAGCTTATCGAGACTAGCGGGAGGAGAGACCCAGTACTTC. Its translation is CASSLSRLAGGETQYF.

A remark on this clone: Sequence at one end of the junction differs from germline and may be a read error. The chain combines TRBV7-8 with TRBJ2-7; D may be TRBD1 or TRBD2 (5 bases each). Germline V gene lookup returns CDR1 SGHVS and CDR2 FQNEAQ. The CDR3 consists of 14 residues. In DNA form, the CDR3 reads TGTGCCAGCAGCCGAAGTGCCGGGGACCAACTCAAGGACTTC. Translation: CASSRSAGDQLKDF. The whole variable domain, remainder taken from reference TRBV7-8 and TRBJ2-7, is GAGVSQSPRYKVAKRGQDVALRCDPISGHVSLFWYQQALGQGPEFLTYFQNEAQLDKSGLPSDRFFAERPEGSVSTLKIQRTQQEDSAVYLCASSRSAGDQLKDFGPGTRLTVT.

The chain is built from TRBV19 and TRBJ1-1; 8 bases agree with TRBD1. The ends lost 4 bases at V and 3 bases at J; junction bases unmatched: 10. The CDR3 runs 16 residues. Germline-derived CDR1 and CDR2 are LNHDA and SQIVND (reference sequence). Here the CDR3 reads CASSKEYGQGYTEAFF. In nucleotides, the CDR3 is TGTGCCAGTAGTAAAGAATACGGACAGGGATACACTGAAGCTTTCTTT.

CDR3 sequence reads: CSVETTLGTEAFF. CDR3 DNA sequence: TGCAGCGTTGAAACCACTCTGGGGACTGAAGCTTTCTTT. The chain uses TRBV29-1 and TRBJ1-1; D is ambiguous. Germline lookup yields CDR1 SQVTM and CDR2 ANQGSEA. The CDR3 has 13 amino acids. Trimming shortened V by 2 bases and J by 5 bases, and 12 bases separated the two germline ends.

DNA of the CDR3: TGTGCCTGGAGTCGGGACTCCCAAGAGACCCAGTACTTC. Residues: CAWSRDSQETQYF. The V call is TRBV30, the J call TRBJ2-5; TRBD2 might be the D (6 bases). Between the trimmed V and J ends, which lost 2 bases and 1 base, there was a span of 8 bases. Per germline, CDR1 GTSNPN and CDR2 SVGIG (reference sequence). The CDR3 has 13 residues.

This chain uses TRBV6-5 with TRBJ2-7; 8 positions agree with TRBD1. The germline V gene has CDR1 MNHEY and CDR2 SVGAGI. CDR3 size: 11 residues. V gave up 6 bases and J gave up 6 bases; unmatched junction bases: 1. CDR3 sequence: CASSRGPEQYF. The CDR3 DNA reads TGTGCCAGCAGCAGGGGGCCCGAGCAGTACTTC.

This chain uses TRBV10-3 with TRBJ1-3; D gene ambiguous. CDR3 size: 14 residues. The V and J ends lost 3 bases and 1 base respectively, with 7 bases between them. CDR1 ENHRY and CDR2 SYGVKD come from the germline V gene. The CDR3: CAISELGSGNTIYF. Written as DNA, the CDR3 is TGTGCCATCAGTGAATTAGGGTCTGGAAACACCATATATTTT.

The chain couples TRBV19 to TRBJ2-4; 9 bases are shared with TRBD1. V lost 5 bases and J lost 7; bases outside the gene matches: 12. The CDR3 length is 16 residues. CDR1 is LNHDA and CDR2 is SQIVND in the germline V gene (reference sequence). CDR3: CASSSAGTGNVNIQYF. The CDR3 coding sequence is TGTGCCAGTAGTTCCGCCGGGACAGGGAATGTGAACATTCAGTACTTC. Complete variable domain (other parts from reference TRBV19 and TRBJ2-4): DGGITQSPKYLFRKEGQNVTLSCEQNLNHDAMYWYRQDPGQGLRLIYYSQIVNDFQKGDIAEGYSVSREKKESFPLTVTSAQKNPTAFYLCASSSAGTGNVNIQYFGAGTRLSVL.

This chain uses TRBV27 with TRBJ1-6; weak D call: TRBD1 (6 bases). Trimming stripped 4 bases from V and 5 bases from J, with 15 bases between. The germline V gene has CDR1 MNHEY and CDR2 SMNVEV (reference sequence). CDR3 size: 16 residues. CDR3 sequence reads: CASSSLGQRDNSPLHF. The CDR3 bases are TGTGCCAGCAGTTCATTAGGACAGAGAGATAATTCACCCCTCCACTTT.

This clone was seen more than once but under ten times. This chain links TRBV19 with TRBJ1-5; TRBD1 might be the D (5 bases). Trimming removed 7 bases at V and 7 bases at J, with 17 bases between. The germline CDR1 and CDR2 sequences are LNHDA and SQIVND (reference sequence). The CDR3 spans 14 residues. As DNA, the CDR3 is TGTGCCAGTAATCAGGGTTTGAAAGGACAGCCCCAGCATTTT. It is translated as CASNQGLKGQPQHF. Supplemented by reference TRBV19 and TRBJ1-5, the full variable domain reads DGGITQSPKYLFRKEGQNVTLSCEQNLNHDAMYWYRQDPGQGLRLIYYSQIVNDFQKGDIAEGYSVSREKKESFPLTVTSAQKNPTAFYLCASNQGLKGQPQHFGDGTRLSIL.

V and J are TRBV30 and TRBJ1-1; a possible D gene is TRBD1 (6 bases). This CDR3 is 12 amino acids long. Trimming left V 1 base short and J 4 bases short, with 7 bases between. Germline V gene data show CDR1 as GTSNPN and CDR2 as SVGIG (reference sequence). CDR3 in amino acids: CAWSGGGTEAFF. The CDR3 DNA follows: TGTGCCTGGAGTGGAGGGGGCACTGAAGCTTTCTTT.

The chain recombines TRBV28 with TRBJ2-1; tentative D call: TRBD2 (5 bases). The CDR3 length is 13 residues. Trimming took off 3 bases at V and 9 bases at J, with 12 bases between the two ends. In germline, CDR1 is MDHEN, CDR2 SYDVKM. The CDR3 bases are TGTGCCAGCAGTTTTATCGGGGTGGGTGAGCAGTTCTTC. It codes for CASSFIGVGEQFF.

The rearrangement joins TRBV6-6 to TRBJ2-4, with 12 positions matching TRBD2. Germline CDR1 reads MNHNY; CDR2 reads SVGAGI (reference sequence). This CDR3 region has 15 residues. Trimming cost V 6 bases and J 4 bases; bases outside gene matches: 4. The DNA for the CDR3 is TGTGCCAGCAGATTCGGACTAGCGGGGAAAAACATTCAGTACTTC. It translates to CASRFGLAGKNIQYF.